Below are 13 T cell receptor beta chains sequenced from a single sample in a study of OX40 agonist ivuxolimab in advanced cancers. Sequenced by immunoSEQ multiplex PCR; TCRdb stores in-frame clones only, minus some. The table includes about 60,000 clones, 65% to 85% detected once. Sequencing was performed on CD4+ or CD8+ T cells sorted from blood, taken in a trial of the OX40 agonist ivuxolimab. These receptors came from an adult with an advanced solid tumor such as melanoma, head and neck, liver or kidney cancer.

CDR3 nucleotides: TGTGCCAGCAGTGACGGGTACTATGGCTACACCTTC. Translation: CASSDGYYGYTF. The genes are TRBV6-4 and TRBJ1-2; the D is unclear. The V end was cut by 2 bases, the J end by 3 bases, with 4 bases between. This CDR3 spans 12 amino acids. Germline assignment: CDR1 MRHNA and CDR2 SNTAGT.

The chain links TRBV4-1 to TRBJ2-3; possible D gene TRBD2, 6 bases. This CDR3 contains 16 residues. Germline values: CDR1 MGHRA, CDR2 YSYEKL. With 1 base removed from V and 1 base from J, the gap between germline ends came to 12 bases. The CDR3 DNA is TGCGCCAGCAGCCAAGCCCAACGCGGGGGCACAGATACGCAGTATTTT. Its protein product is CASSQAQRGGTDTQYF.

This chain links TRBV19 with TRBJ1-2; TRBD1 agrees at 9 bases. Germline CDR1 reads LNHDA; CDR2 reads SQIVND (reference sequence). V was clipped by 6 bases and J by 4 bases; unmatched bases: 9. The CDR3 contains 15 residues. The CDR3 sequence: CASRDRDRAAYGYTF. For the CDR3, the DNA is TGTGCCAGTAGAGACCGGGACAGGGCGGCCTATGGCTACACCTTC.

This chain connects TRBV6-1 to TRBJ1-1; 11 bases agree with TRBD1. J lost 0 bases, V lost 0 bases, and 6 bases had no gene match. Germline V gives CDR1 MNHNS, CDR2 SASEGT. This CDR3 has 18 amino acids. The CDR3 here is CASSEALGQGAVNTEAFF. The DNA for the CDR3 is TGTGCCAGCAGTGAAGCGCTTGGACAGGGGGCCGTGAACACTGAAGCTTTCTTT.

This clone was picked up one time. V and J are TRBV2 and TRBJ1-3, with 10 positions matching TRBD1. Germline lookup yields CDR1 SNHLY and CDR2 FYNNEI. The CDR3 length is 17 residues. The trim removed 3 bases at V and 2 bases at J, leaving 7 bases unmatched. In DNA, the CDR3 is TGTGCCAGCAGTGAGGGACAGGGGTTAGGGGCTGGAAACACCATATATTTT. Its protein is CASSEGQGLGAGNTIYF.

A single count supports this clone. CDR3 DNA sequence: TGTGCCAGCAGCTTCGCGGGGACCGGGGAGCTGTTTTTT. Its translation is CASSFAGTGELFF. This sequence joins TRBV7-9 and TRBJ2-2; D is possibly TRBD2 (6 bases). Trimming removed 3 bases from V and 5 bases from J, with 7 bases in between. Germline CDR1 reads SEHNR; CDR2 reads FQNEAQ (reference sequence). The CDR3 consists of 13 residues.

The CDR3 nucleotides are TGTGCCTGCACTCCTAGAGGGGAGTACCACGAGCAGTACTTC. It is translated as CACTPRGEYHEQYF. The chain links TRBV6-1 to TRBJ2-7; D could derive from TRBD1 or TRBD2 (5 bases each). There are 14 residues in the CDR3. Trimming left V 11 bases short and J 5 bases short, with 22 bases between. Germline loops: CDR1 MNHNS, CDR2 SASEGT.

V and J are TRBV5-5 and TRBJ1-1, with no clear D. Trimming removed 1 base from V and 1 base from J, with 8 bases in between. The CDR3 has 14 residues. The V gene's germline CDR1 is SGHKS and CDR2 YYEKEE (reference sequence). CDR3: CASSLSWANTEAFF. DNA for the CDR3: TGTGCCAGCAGCTTGTCCTGGGCGAACACTGAAGCTTTCTTT.

The chain links TRBV2 to TRBJ2-1, with TRBD1 as a possible D gene (6 bases). V lost 8 bases and J 2 bases, leaving 16 bases between the germline ends. The germline CDR1 and CDR2 sequences are SNHLY and FYNNEI. The CDR3 is made up of 15 amino acids. CDR3 sequence (DNA): TGTGCCAGCGGTCCAGCAGGGGCGACCTACAATGAGCAGTTCTTC. Protein sequence: CASGPAGATYNEQFF.

This clone came up a few times. The V and J genes are TRBV9 and TRBJ2-1; D may be TRBD1 (5 bases). V lost 0 bases, J lost 7 bases, and 11 bases lay in between. The CDR3 has 14 residues. CDR1 and CDR2 from the germline V gene are SGDLS and YYNGEE. CDR3 loop: CASSVGGNRNEQFF. The CDR3 bases are TGTGCCAGCAGCGTAGGGGGAAACAGGAATGAGCAGTTCTTC.

This clone is medium-sized. Other DNA sequences in this specimen translate into the identical CDR3. The chain has TRBV5-1 and TRBJ1-2; 11 bases line up with TRBD1. CDR3 length: 15 amino acids. Germline CDR1 is SGHRS and CDR2 is YFSETQ. The V and J ends lost 0 bases and 8 bases, in that order; junction bases with no gene match: 6. The CDR3 sequence is CASSLAGTGGEGYTF. CDR3 coding DNA: TGCGCCAGCAGCTTGGCCGGGACAGGGGGAGAGGGCTACACCTTC.

To note about this clone: In the same sample, other DNA sequences code for this CDR3. The rearrangement links TRBV7-2 to TRBJ2-3; D unclear. This CDR3 is built from 12 residues. The V end lost 4 bases, the J end lost 2 bases, and 4 bases lay between the germline ends. Germline V lookup: CDR1 SGHTA, CDR2 FQGNSA. The CDR3 is CASSSTTDTQYF. The CDR3 DNA is TGTGCCAGCAGCTCTACCACAGATACGCAGTATTTT.

The chain links TRBV5-4 to TRBJ1-1; D may be TRBD1 (6 bases). CDR3 length: 15 residues. The germline gives CDR1 SGHNT, CDR2 YYREEE (reference sequence). Deletions cut 0 bases from V and 2 bases from J, with 11 bases between. DNA for the CDR3: TGTGCCAGCAGCTTGGGGGGGGCCCTTAACACTGAAGCTTTCTTT. Its protein product is CASSLGGALNTEAFF.